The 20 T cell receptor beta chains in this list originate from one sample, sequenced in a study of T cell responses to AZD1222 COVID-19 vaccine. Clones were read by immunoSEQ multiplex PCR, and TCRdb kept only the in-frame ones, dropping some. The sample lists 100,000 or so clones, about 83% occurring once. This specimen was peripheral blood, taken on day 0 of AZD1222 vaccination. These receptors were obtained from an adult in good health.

CDR3 protein: CASSLRGTLAKNIQYF. CDR3 sequence (DNA): TGTGCCAGCAGCTTACGGGGGACCCTAGCCAAAAACATTCAGTACTTC. The chain has TRBV7-2 and TRBJ2-4; tentative D call: TRBD2 (6 bases). The V gene's germline CDR1 is SGHTA and CDR2 FQGNSA. This CDR3 is built from 16 residues. The germline V and J ends were trimmed by 2 bases and 0 bases, with 11 bases remaining between them. Supplemented by reference TRBV7-2 and TRBJ2-4, the full variable domain reads GAGVSQSPSNKVTEKGKDVELRCDPISGHTALYWYRQSLGQGLEFLIYFQGNSAPDKSGLPSDRFSAERTGGSVSTLTIQRTQQEDSAVYLCASSLRGTLAKNIQYFGAGTRLSVL.

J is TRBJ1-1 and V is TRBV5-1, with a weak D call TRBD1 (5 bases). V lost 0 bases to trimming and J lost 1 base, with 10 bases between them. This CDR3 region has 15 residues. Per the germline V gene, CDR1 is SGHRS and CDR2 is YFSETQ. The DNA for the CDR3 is TGCGCCAGCAGCTTGGCGCGGGGGGAGAACACTGAAGCTTTCTTT. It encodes CASSLARGENTEAFF. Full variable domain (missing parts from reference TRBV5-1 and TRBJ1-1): KAGVTQTPRYLIKTRGQQVTLSCSPISGHRSVSWYQQTPGQGLQFLFEYFSETQRNKGNFPGRFSGRQFSNSRSEMNVSTLELGDSALYLCASSLARGENTEAFFGQGTRLTVV.

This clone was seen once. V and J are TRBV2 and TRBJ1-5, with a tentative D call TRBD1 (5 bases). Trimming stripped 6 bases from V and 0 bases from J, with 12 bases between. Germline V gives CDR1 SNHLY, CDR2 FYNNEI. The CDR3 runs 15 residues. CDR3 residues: CASRTESYSNQPQHF. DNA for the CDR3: TGTGCCAGCAGGACAGAGAGTTATAGCAATCAGCCCCAGCATTTT. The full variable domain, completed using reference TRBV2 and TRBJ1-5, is EPEVTQTPSHQVTQMGQEVILRCVPISNHLYFYWYRQILGQKVEFLVSFYNNEISEKSEIFDDQFSVERPDGSNFTLKIRSTKLEDSAMYFCASRTESYSNQPQHFGDGTRLSIL.

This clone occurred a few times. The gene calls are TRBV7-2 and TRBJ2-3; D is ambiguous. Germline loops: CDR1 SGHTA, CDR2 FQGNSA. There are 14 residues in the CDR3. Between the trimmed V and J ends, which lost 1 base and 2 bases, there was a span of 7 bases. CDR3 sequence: CASSLDSNTDTQYF. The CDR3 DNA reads TGTGCCAGCAGCTTAGATAGTAACACAGATACGCAGTATTTT.

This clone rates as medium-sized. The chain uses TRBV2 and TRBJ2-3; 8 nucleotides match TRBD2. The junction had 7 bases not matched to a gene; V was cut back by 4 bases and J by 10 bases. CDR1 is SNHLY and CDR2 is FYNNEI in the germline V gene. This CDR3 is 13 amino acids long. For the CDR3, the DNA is TGTGCCAGCAGTGGGACTAGCCAGATTGCGCAGTATTTT. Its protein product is CASSGTSQIAQYF.

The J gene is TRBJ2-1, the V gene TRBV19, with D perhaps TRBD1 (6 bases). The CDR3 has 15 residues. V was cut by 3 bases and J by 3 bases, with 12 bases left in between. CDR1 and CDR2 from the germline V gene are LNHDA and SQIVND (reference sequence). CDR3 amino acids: CASSILQGGYNEQFF. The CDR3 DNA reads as TGTGCCAGTAGTATCCTACAAGGGGGCTACAATGAGCAGTTCTTC.

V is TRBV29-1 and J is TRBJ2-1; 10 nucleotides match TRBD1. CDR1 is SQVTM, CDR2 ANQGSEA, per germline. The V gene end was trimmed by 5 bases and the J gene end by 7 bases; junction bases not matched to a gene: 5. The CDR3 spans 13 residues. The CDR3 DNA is TGCAGCGTTTGGGACAGGGGAGGTAATGAGCAGTTCTTC. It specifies CSVWDRGGNEQFF.

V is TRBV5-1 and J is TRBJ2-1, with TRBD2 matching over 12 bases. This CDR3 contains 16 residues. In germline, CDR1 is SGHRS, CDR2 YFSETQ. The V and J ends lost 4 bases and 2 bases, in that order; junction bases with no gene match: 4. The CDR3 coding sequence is TGCGCCAGCAGCCCCAGACTAGCGGGGGCCTACAATGAGCAGTTCTTC. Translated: CASSPRLAGAYNEQFF.

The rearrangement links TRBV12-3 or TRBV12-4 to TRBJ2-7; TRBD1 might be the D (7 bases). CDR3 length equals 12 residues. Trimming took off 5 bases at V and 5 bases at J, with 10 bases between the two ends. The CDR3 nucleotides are TGTGCCAGCAGTGGCGGGACAGACGAGCAGTACTTC. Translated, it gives CASSGGTDEQYF.

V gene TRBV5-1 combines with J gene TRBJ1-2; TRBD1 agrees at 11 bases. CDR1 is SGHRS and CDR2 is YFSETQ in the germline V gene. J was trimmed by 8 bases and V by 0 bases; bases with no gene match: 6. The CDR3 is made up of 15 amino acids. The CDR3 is CASSLEGQGVVGYTF. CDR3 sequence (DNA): TGCGCCAGCAGCTTGGAGGGACAGGGGGTCGTCGGCTACACCTTC. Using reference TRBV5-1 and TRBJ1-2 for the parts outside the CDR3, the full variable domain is KAGVTQTPRYLIKTRGQQVTLSCSPISGHRSVSWYQQTPGQGLQFLFEYFSETQRNKGNFPGRFSGRQFSNSRSEMNVSTLELGDSALYLCASSLEGQGVVGYTFGSGTRLTVV.

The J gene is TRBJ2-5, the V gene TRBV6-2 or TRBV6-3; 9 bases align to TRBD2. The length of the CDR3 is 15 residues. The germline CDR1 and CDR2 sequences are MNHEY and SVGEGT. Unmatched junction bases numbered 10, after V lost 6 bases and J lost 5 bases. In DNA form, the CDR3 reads TGTGCCAGCAGCCCCGGGGGACTAGCCTCGGAGACCCAGTACTTC. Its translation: CASSPGGLASETQYF.

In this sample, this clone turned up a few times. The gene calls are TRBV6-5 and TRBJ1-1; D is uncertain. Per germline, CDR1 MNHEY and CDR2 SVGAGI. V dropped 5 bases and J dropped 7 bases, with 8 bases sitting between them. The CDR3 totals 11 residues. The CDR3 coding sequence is TGTGCCAGCAGTCACCCATATGAAGCTTTCTTT. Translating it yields CASSHPYEAFF.

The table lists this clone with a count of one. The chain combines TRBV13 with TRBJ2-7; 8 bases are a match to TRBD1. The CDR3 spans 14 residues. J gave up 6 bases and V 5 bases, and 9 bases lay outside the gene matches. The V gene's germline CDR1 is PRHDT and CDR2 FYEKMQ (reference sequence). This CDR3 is CASSHRTGSFEQYF. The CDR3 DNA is TGTGCCAGCAGCCATAGGACAGGGAGCTTCGAGCAGTACTTC.

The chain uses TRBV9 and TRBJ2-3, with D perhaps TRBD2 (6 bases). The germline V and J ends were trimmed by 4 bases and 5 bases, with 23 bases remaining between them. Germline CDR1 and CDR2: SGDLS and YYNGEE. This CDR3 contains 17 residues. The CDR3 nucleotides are TGTGCCAGCAGCCCCGGGGGAAGGTACCTGACACAAGATACGCAGTATTTT. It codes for CASSPGGRYLTQDTQYF.

CDR3 bases: TGCGCCAGCAGCCAAGATGTAGGTGGGGGGGGCTTCACAGATACGCAGTATTTT. Residues: CASSQDVGGGGFTDTQYF. V and J are TRBV4-1 and TRBJ2-3; possible D gene TRBD2, 7 bases. This CDR3 comprises 18 residues. The V and J ends lost 0 bases and 2 bases respectively, with 18 bases between them. Germline values: CDR1 MGHRA, CDR2 YSYEKL.

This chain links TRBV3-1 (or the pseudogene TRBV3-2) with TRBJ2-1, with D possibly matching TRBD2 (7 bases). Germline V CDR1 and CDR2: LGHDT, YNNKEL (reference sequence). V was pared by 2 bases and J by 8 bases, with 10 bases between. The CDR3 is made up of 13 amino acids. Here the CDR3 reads CASSQWGGYEQFF. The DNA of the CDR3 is TGTGCCAGCAGCCAATGGGGGGGCTATGAGCAGTTCTTC.

The CDR3 coding sequence is TGTGCCAGCAGCCAACCGGGACAAGGAACTGGAAACACCATATATTTT. Amino acid sequence: CASSQPGQGTGNTIYF. This rearrangement joins TRBV6-2 or TRBV6-3 to TRBJ1-3; tentatively, D is TRBD1 (6 bases). Per germline, CDR1 MNHEY and CDR2 SVGEGT. The length of the CDR3 is 16 residues. Trimming stripped 6 bases from V and 2 bases from J, with 17 bases between.

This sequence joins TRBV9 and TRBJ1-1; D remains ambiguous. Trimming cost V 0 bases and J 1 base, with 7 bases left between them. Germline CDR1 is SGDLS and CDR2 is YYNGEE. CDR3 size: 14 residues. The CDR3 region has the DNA TGTGCCAGCAGCGTAGCTGGCAGGAACACTGAAGCTTTCTTT. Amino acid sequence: CASSVAGRNTEAFF.

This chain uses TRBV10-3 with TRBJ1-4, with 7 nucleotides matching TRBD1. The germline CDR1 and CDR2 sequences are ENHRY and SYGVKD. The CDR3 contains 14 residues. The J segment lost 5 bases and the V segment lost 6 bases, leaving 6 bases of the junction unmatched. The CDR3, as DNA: TGTGCCATCAGCCGGGACAGCAGAAATGAAAAACTGTTTTTT. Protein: CAISRDSRNEKLFF.

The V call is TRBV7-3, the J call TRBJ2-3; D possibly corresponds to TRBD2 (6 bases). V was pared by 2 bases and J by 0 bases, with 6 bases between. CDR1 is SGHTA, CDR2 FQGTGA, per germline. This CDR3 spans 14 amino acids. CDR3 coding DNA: TGTGCCAGCAGCTTAGGGAGGAGCACAGATACGCAGTATTTT. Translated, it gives CASSLGRSTDTQYF.